This T cell receptor beta chain was captured in a study of blood T cell repertoires in COVID-19. As processed by the authors: Amplification of reference gene primers provided the estimated nucleated cell counts. Measured with immunoSEQ multiplex PCR; TCRdb has only the in-frame clones, and not every one. D and trimming come from the DNA, and the V and J calls and clone size come from that table. The data hold approximately 170,000 clones, with 84% observed a single time. It was during active infection that Seattle patients were enrolled and then longitudinally followed. The V end lost 8 bases, the J end lost 6 bases, and 17 bases lay between the germline ends. The CDR3 has 14 residues. Germline CDR1 and CDR2: MDHEN and SYDVKM.

The source is a woman of 80 years or more with COVID-19, enrolled during active disease. The chain recombines TRBV28 with TRBJ2-1; no clear D gene. Sequencing was done on a sample of peripheral blood. The chain's CDR3 is CASSVYWAGNEQFF. The CDR3 DNA reads as TGTGCCAGCTCAGTTTATTGGGCCGGCAATGAGCAGTTCTTC.